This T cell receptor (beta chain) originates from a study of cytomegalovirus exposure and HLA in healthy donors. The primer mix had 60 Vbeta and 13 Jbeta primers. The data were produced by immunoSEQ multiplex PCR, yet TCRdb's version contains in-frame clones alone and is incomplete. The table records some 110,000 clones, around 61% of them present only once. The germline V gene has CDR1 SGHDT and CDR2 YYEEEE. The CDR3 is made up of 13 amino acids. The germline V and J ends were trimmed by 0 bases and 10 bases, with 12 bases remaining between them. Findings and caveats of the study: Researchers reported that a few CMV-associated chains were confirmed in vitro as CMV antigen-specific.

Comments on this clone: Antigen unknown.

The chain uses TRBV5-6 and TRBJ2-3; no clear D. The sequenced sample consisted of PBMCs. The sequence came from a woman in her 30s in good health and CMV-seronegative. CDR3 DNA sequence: TGTGCCAGCAGCTTGGGGGCAGCCCCAGCGCAGTATTTT. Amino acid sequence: CASSLGAAPAQYF.